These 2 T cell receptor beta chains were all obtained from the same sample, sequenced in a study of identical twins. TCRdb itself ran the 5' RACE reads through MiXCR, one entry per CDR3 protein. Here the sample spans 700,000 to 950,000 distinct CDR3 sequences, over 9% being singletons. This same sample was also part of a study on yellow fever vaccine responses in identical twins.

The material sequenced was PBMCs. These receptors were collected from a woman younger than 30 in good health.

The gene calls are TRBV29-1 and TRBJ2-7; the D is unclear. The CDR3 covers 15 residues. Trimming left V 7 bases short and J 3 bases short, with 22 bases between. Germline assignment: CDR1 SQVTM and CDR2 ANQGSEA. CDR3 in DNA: TGCAGCGCAGTAAGTCGGCAGGACCTCGACTACGAGCAGTACTTC. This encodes CSAVSRQDLDYEQYF.

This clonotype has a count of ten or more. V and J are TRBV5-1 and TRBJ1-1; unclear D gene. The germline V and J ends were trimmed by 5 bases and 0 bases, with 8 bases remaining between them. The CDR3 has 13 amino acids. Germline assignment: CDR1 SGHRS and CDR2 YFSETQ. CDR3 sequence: CASSGGVNTEAFF. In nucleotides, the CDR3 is TGCGCCAGCAGTGGCGGGGTGAACACTGAAGCTTTCTTT.